This is a list of T cell receptor beta chains from one sample in a study of Ad26.COV2.S vaccination and SARS-CoV-2 variants. Some clones are missing from TCRdb's copy, which holds only in-frame ones; the method was immunoSEQ multiplex PCR. The sample has some 390,000 clones, approximately 90% seen once; the top ten hold around 1.8%. The specimen was peripheral blood, collected in a trial of Ad26.COV2.S vaccine versus placebo. These receptors all come from a person aged 18-60 years who received the Ad26.COV2.S COVID-19 vaccine or a placebo. Each CDR3 is given with its conserved first and last residue. The D gene is left open where the match is weak. For some rows the clone size is stated as once, few or many, or as a class when expanded; others skip it.

D gene: .; CDR3 length: 14; clone size: .; V gene: TRBV5-4; J gene: TRBJ2-7; CDR3 protein: CASSLEGLRDEQYF; CDR3 DNA: TGTGCCAGCAGCTTGGAAGGGTTGCGCGACGAGCAGTACTTC
D gene: .; CDR3 length: 15; clone size: .; V gene: TRBV27; J gene: TRBJ1-3; CDR3 protein: CASSLSYRSGNTIYF; CDR3 DNA: TGTGCCAGCAGTTTATCATACAGATCTGGAAACACCATATATTTT
D gene: TRBD1; CDR3 length: 16; clone size: .; V gene: TRBV7-9; J gene: TRBJ1-6; CDR3 protein: CASSSTGGRWNSPLHF; CDR3 DNA: TGTGCCAGCAGCTCCACAGGGGGGAGATGGAATTCACCCCTCCACTTT
D gene: .; CDR3 length: 15; clone size: .; V gene: TRBV19; J gene: TRBJ1-5; CDR3 protein: CASRRQDYSNQPQHF; CDR3 DNA: TGTGCCAGTCGCCGACAGGACTATAGCAATCAGCCCCAGCATTTT
D gene: TRBD2; CDR3 length: 15; clone size: .; V gene: TRBV7-4; J gene: TRBJ2-5; CDR3 protein: CASSSRTSAQETQYF; CDR3 DNA: TGTGCCAGCAGCTCGCGGACTAGCGCCCAAGAGACCCAGTACTTC
D gene: .; CDR3 length: 13; clone size: .; V gene: TRBV18; J gene: TRBJ1-1; CDR3 protein: CASSKAGDTEAFF; CDR3 DNA: TGTGCCAGCTCAAAGGCCGGGGACACTGAAGCTTTCTTT
D gene: TRBD1; CDR3 length: 15; clone size: .; V gene: TRBV2; J gene: TRBJ2-5; CDR3 protein: CASSEWGQGRETQYF; CDR3 DNA: TGTGCCAGCAGTGAATGGGGACAGGGCCGGGAGACCCAGTACTTC
D gene: .; CDR3 length: 16; clone size: .; V gene: TRBV4-1; J gene: TRBJ2-3; CDR3 protein: CASSRNGPYGADTQYF; CDR3 DNA: TGCGCCAGCAGCCGGAACGGCCCTTACGGGGCAGATACGCAGTATTTT
D gene: TRBD1; CDR3 length: 15; clone size: .; V gene: TRBV28; J gene: TRBJ1-6; CDR3 protein: CASSSLTGEGSPLHF; CDR3 DNA: TGTGCCAGCAGTTCTCTTACAGGGGAAGGTTCACCCCTCCACTTT
D gene: TRBD2; CDR3 length: 15; clone size: .; V gene: TRBV11-2; J gene: TRBJ2-5; CDR3 protein: CASSLGAGAAGAQYF; CDR3 DNA: TGTGCCAGCAGCTTAGGGGCGGGGGCAGCGGGGGCCCAGTACTTC
D gene: .; CDR3 length: 16; clone size: .; V gene: TRBV4-1; J gene: TRBJ1-5; CDR3 protein: CASSQVRDNLSGPQHF; CDR3 DNA: TGCGCCAGCAGCCAAGTCCGGGACAACCTCTCGGGGCCCCAGCATTTT
D gene: TRBD1; CDR3 length: 14; clone size: .; V gene: TRBV7-3; J gene: TRBJ2-7; CDR3 protein: CASSFSGTGGEQYF; CDR3 DNA: TGTGCCAGCAGCTTCTCCGGGACAGGGGGCGAGCAGTACTTC
D gene: .; CDR3 length: 14; clone size: .; V gene: TRBV2; J gene: TRBJ1-5; CDR3 protein: CASSVEYSNQPQHF; CDR3 DNA: TGTGCCAGCAGTGTAGAGTATAGCAATCAGCCCCAGCATTTT
D gene: TRBD2; CDR3 length: 20; clone size: .; V gene: TRBV14; J gene: TRBJ2-2; CDR3 protein: CASSQDTRLAGVANTGELFF; CDR3 DNA: TGTGCCAGCAGCCAAGATACGAGACTAGCGGGAGTAGCGAACACCGGGGAGCTGTTTTTT
D gene: TRBD1; CDR3 length: 13; clone size: .; V gene: TRBV10-1; J gene: TRBJ2-5; CDR3 protein: CASANRGSETQYF; CDR3 DNA: TGCGCCAGCGCAAACAGGGGTTCGGAGACCCAGTACTTC
D gene: .; CDR3 length: 15; clone size: .; V gene: TRBV4-1; J gene: TRBJ1-2; CDR3 protein: CASSQAGLGYYGYTF; CDR3 DNA: TGCGCCAGCAGCCAAGCAGGTTTAGGGTACTATGGCTACACCTTC
D gene: .; CDR3 length: 11; clone size: few; V gene: TRBV29-1; J gene: TRBJ2-5; CDR3 protein: CSVGKSETQYF; CDR3 DNA: TGCAGCGTTGGTAAATCGGAGACCCAGTACTTC
D gene: .; CDR3 length: 12; clone size: .; V gene: TRBV9; J gene: TRBJ1-1; CDR3 protein: CASSGGQKEAFF; CDR3 DNA: TGTGCCAGCAGCGGAGGACAGAAAGAAGCTTTCTTT
D gene: .; CDR3 length: 15; clone size: .; V gene: TRBV18; J gene: TRBJ2-7; CDR3 protein: CASSREQGQLYEQYF; CDR3 DNA: TGTGCCAGCTCACGCGAACAGGGCCAGCTGTACGAGCAGTACTTC
D gene: .; CDR3 length: 18; clone size: few; V gene: TRBV9; J gene: TRBJ2-1; CDR3 protein: CASSVPFGDPRFPREQFF; CDR3 DNA: TGTGCCAGCAGCGTACCCTTTGGGGACCCCAGATTCCCCCGCGAGCAGTTCTTC
D gene: .; CDR3 length: 15; clone size: .; V gene: TRBV7-9; J gene: TRBJ1-1; CDR3 protein: CASSLELRKGTEAFF; CDR3 DNA: TGTGCCAGCAGCCTGGAACTGCGGAAGGGCACTGAAGCTTTCTTT
D gene: .; CDR3 length: 15; clone size: .; V gene: TRBV24-1; J gene: TRBJ1-5; CDR3 protein: CATSATSGGNQPQHF; CDR3 DNA: TGTGCCACCAGTGCCACCTCGGGGGGCAATCAGCCCCAGCATTTT
D gene: TRBD1; CDR3 length: 16; clone size: .; V gene: TRBV11-3; J gene: TRBJ2-3; CDR3 protein: CASSLASGTVTDTQYF; CDR3 DNA: TGTGCCAGCAGCTTAGCTTCCGGGACAGTCACAGATACGCAGTATTTT
D gene: .; CDR3 length: 13; clone size: .; V gene: TRBV28; J gene: TRBJ1-5; CDR3 protein: CAYGRDSRGPQHF; CDR3 DNA: TGTGCCTACGGCAGAGACAGCCGCGGGCCCCAGCATTTT
D gene: .; CDR3 length: 12; clone size: .; V gene: TRBV27; J gene: TRBJ2-1; CDR3 protein: CASSHGGSEQFF; CDR3 DNA: TGTGCCAGCAGCCATGGGGGCAGTGAGCAGTTCTTC
D gene: .; CDR3 length: 16; clone size: .; V gene: TRBV2; J gene: TRBJ2-1; CDR3 protein: CASSEALGDLYNEQFF; CDR3 DNA: TGTGCCAGCAGTGAAGCGCTTGGGGATTTGTACAATGAGCAGTTCTTC
D gene: .; CDR3 length: 15; clone size: .; V gene: TRBV18; J gene: TRBJ1-1; CDR3 protein: CASSPLRQRGTEAFF; CDR3 DNA: TGTGCCAGCTCACCACTGAGACAGCGGGGCACTGAAGCTTTCTTT
D gene: .; CDR3 length: 13; clone size: once; V gene: TRBV6-5; J gene: TRBJ2-1; CDR3 protein: CASSYFRGNEQFF; CDR3 DNA: TGTGCCAGCAGTTATTTTCGGGGAAATGAGCAGTTCTTC
D gene: .; CDR3 length: 15; clone size: .; V gene: TRBV12-2; J gene: TRBJ2-7; CDR3 protein: CASRLDGGKSDEQYF; CDR3 DNA: TGTGCAAGTCGCTTAGACGGCGGGAAATCCGACGAGCAGTACTTC
D gene: .; CDR3 length: 13; clone size: .; V gene: TRBV28; J gene: TRBJ1-1; CDR3 protein: CASSEPRNTEAFF; CDR3 DNA: TGTGCCAGCAGTGAGCCCCGGAACACTGAAGCTTTCTTT
D gene: .; CDR3 length: 14; clone size: .; V gene: TRBV19; J gene: TRBJ1-4; CDR3 protein: CASSTRTTNEKLFF; CDR3 DNA: TGTGCCAGTAGTACCAGAACAACTAATGAAAAACTGTTTTTT
D gene: TRBD2; CDR3 length: 16; clone size: once; V gene: TRBV3-1/TRBV3-2; J gene: TRBJ2-3; CDR3 protein: CASSQDLASGQDTQYF; CDR3 DNA: TGTGCCAGCAGCCAAGATTTGGCTAGCGGACAAGATACGCAGTATTTT
D gene: .; CDR3 length: 15; clone size: .; V gene: TRBV6-1; J gene: TRBJ2-4; CDR3 protein: CASSEAGGAKNIQYF; CDR3 DNA: TGTGCCAGCAGTGAGGCAGGCGGTGCCAAAAACATTCAGTACTTC
D gene: TRBD2; CDR3 length: 16; clone size: .; V gene: TRBV27; J gene: TRBJ2-2; CDR3 protein: CASSLGRVSLSGELFF; CDR3 DNA: TGTGCCAGCAGTTTGGGGAGGGTTTCTTTATCCGGGGAGCTGTTTTTT